The T cell receptor beta chain described here comes from a study of blood T cell repertoires in COVID-19. Study-wide background: Whether acute or convalescent, the COVID-19 samples came from the United States, Italy and Spain. In each case, the material was cDNA or gDNA derived from T cells, B-cell-depleted T cells, or PBMCs.

Germline CDR1 and CDR2: MNHNS and SASEGT. CDR3 length: 16 residues. V was trimmed by 1 base and J by 2 bases, leaving 12 bases between them. Libraries were prepared by immunoSEQ multiplex PCR; TCRdb keeps only in-frame clonotypes and omits some of them. The repertoire holds about half a million clones, approximately 85% seen once, with 3% to 3.5% in the top ten. The source of this sequence is a human donor in a cohort sampled during active COVID-19. V and J are TRBV6-1 and TRBJ2-1; tentative D call: TRBD2 (5 bases). The source material was peripheral blood. The CDR3 sequence: CASSEGGSEPYNEQFF. In DNA form, the CDR3 reads TGTGCCAGCAGTGAAGGGGGTAGCGAGCCCTACAATGAGCAGTTCTTC.